This is a list of T cell receptor beta chains from one sample in a study of identical twins. TCRdb ran MiXCR on the 5' RACE reads and lists one entry per CDR3 protein. Counted here are 600,000 to 700,000 distinct CDR3 sequences, around 20% occurring once; the ten biggest clones make up around 4.4%. The sample also formed part of further work on T cells expressing NK-cell markers.

Sample: PBMCs. These receptors all stem from a woman aged 18-30 years in good health. CDR3s include the opening cysteine and the closing phenylalanine or tryptophan. Fields, in order: CDR3 protein, CDR3 DNA, clone size, J gene, D gene, V gene. A D gene is named only where the DNA matches it firmly. Clone size is shown for a subset of rows, as once, few, many or a class of expanded clone.

cdr3_aa: CASGDRQSSYEQYF; cdr3_nt: TGTGCCAGCGGGGACCGCCAGAGCTCCTACGAGCAGTACTTC; clone_size: NA; j_call: TRBJ2-7; d_call: NA; v_call: TRBV5-4
cdr3_aa: CSAYLAGGLTDTQYF; cdr3_nt: TGCAGTGCTTATCTAGCGGGAGGGCTAACAGATACGCAGTATTTT; clone_size: many; j_call: TRBJ2-3; d_call: TRBD2; v_call: TRBV20-1
cdr3_aa: CASSFLGLAIDTQYF; cdr3_nt: TGCGCCAGCAGCTTCCTTGGACTCGCTATCGATACGCAGTATTTT; clone_size: NA; j_call: TRBJ2-3; d_call: NA; v_call: TRBV5-1
cdr3_aa: CASSLTSGRTGELFF; cdr3_nt: TGCGCCAGCAGCTTGACTAGCGGGAGGACCGGGGAGCTGTTTTTT; clone_size: many; j_call: TRBJ2-2; d_call: TRBD2; v_call: TRBV5-1
cdr3_aa: CASSLFGTDKGELFF; cdr3_nt: TGTGCCAGCAGCTTGTTTGGGACAGATAAAGGGGAGCTGTTTTTT; clone_size: few; j_call: TRBJ2-2; d_call: TRBD1; v_call: TRBV7-9
cdr3_aa: CASSLVSNTEAFF; cdr3_nt: TGTGCCAGCAGCTTAGTCAGCAACACTGAAGCTTTCTTT; clone_size: many; j_call: TRBJ1-1; d_call: NA; v_call: TRBV5-1
cdr3_aa: CASSLAPGERETQYF; cdr3_nt: TGCGCCAGCAGCTTGGCCCCGGGGGAGAGGGAGACCCAGTACTTC; clone_size: few; j_call: TRBJ2-5; d_call: NA; v_call: TRBV5-1
cdr3_aa: CASRLRGGPDYEQYF; cdr3_nt: TGCGCCAGCAGGTTACGGGGCGGGCCGGACTACGAGCAGTACTTC; clone_size: few; j_call: TRBJ2-7; d_call: NA; v_call: TRBV5-1
cdr3_aa: CASSIYSGGLNTGELFF; cdr3_nt: TGTGCCAGCAGCATCTACTCGGGGGGGCTGAACACCGGGGAGCTGTTTTTT; clone_size: NA; j_call: TRBJ2-2; d_call: TRBD2; v_call: TRBV7-9
cdr3_aa: CASSQIPVGVGFYEQYF; cdr3_nt: TGTGCCAGCAGCCAAATCCCGGTCGGTGTGGGATTTTACGAGCAGTACTTC; clone_size: NA; j_call: TRBJ2-7; d_call: NA; v_call: TRBV14
cdr3_aa: CASGTPTGSYNEQFF; cdr3_nt: TGTGCCAGCGGGACCCCTACGGGCTCCTACAATGAGCAGTTCTTC; clone_size: few; j_call: TRBJ2-1; d_call: NA; v_call: TRBV6-2/TRBV6-3
cdr3_aa: CASSTGSPAFYEQYF; cdr3_nt: TGTGCCAGCAGCACAGGGAGTCCAGCCTTCTACGAGCAGTACTTC; clone_size: NA; j_call: TRBJ2-7; d_call: NA; v_call: TRBV6-1
cdr3_aa: CAGRDRFPSSPLHF; cdr3_nt: TGTGCCGGCCGGGACAGGTTCCCTTCCTCACCCCTCCACTTT; clone_size: many; j_call: TRBJ1-6; d_call: TRBD1; v_call: TRBV27
cdr3_aa: CASSVEQGTDTQYF; cdr3_nt: TGTGCCAGCAGCGTAGAACAGGGCACAGATACGCAGTATTTT; clone_size: NA; j_call: TRBJ2-3; d_call: NA; v_call: TRBV9
cdr3_aa: CASIKSGNEQFF; cdr3_nt: TGTGCCAGCATCAAGTCCGGCAATGAGCAGTTCTTC; clone_size: NA; j_call: TRBJ2-1; d_call: NA; v_call: TRBV25-1
cdr3_aa: CASSYSMVRAGDEQYF; cdr3_nt: TGTGCCAGCAGTTACTCGATGGTGAGGGCGGGAGACGAGCAGTACTTC; clone_size: few; j_call: TRBJ2-7; d_call: TRBD2; v_call: TRBV6-5
cdr3_aa: CATSDPRGIQYF; cdr3_nt: TGTGCCACCAGTGACCCACGCGGCATTCAGTACTTC; clone_size: NA; j_call: TRBJ2-4; d_call: NA; v_call: TRBV24-1
cdr3_aa: CSAAEIHTGGRTEAFF; cdr3_nt: TGCAGTGCTGCAGAGATCCATACAGGGGGAAGGACTGAAGCTTTCTTT; clone_size: NA; j_call: TRBJ1-1; d_call: TRBD1; v_call: TRBV20-1
cdr3_aa: CSAKREVQETQYF; cdr3_nt: TGCAGTGCGAAGCGTGAGGTACAAGAGACCCAGTACTTC; clone_size: few; j_call: TRBJ2-5; d_call: NA; v_call: TRBV20-1
cdr3_aa: CASSVPGLAGVSDTQYF; cdr3_nt: TGTGCCAGCAGTGTACCGGGACTAGCGGGAGTTTCAGATACGCAGTATTTT; clone_size: NA; j_call: TRBJ2-3; d_call: TRBD2; v_call: TRBV28
cdr3_aa: CASSSTLGVSSYEQYF; cdr3_nt: TGTGCCAGCAGCTCCACTCTCGGGGTGAGCTCCTACGAGCAGTACTTC; clone_size: NA; j_call: TRBJ2-7; d_call: NA; v_call: TRBV7-9
cdr3_aa: CASSQGLALISTDTQYF; cdr3_nt: TGTGCCAGCAGTCAAGGACTAGCGCTAATTAGCACAGATACGCAGTATTTT; clone_size: NA; j_call: TRBJ2-3; d_call: TRBD2; v_call: TRBV12-3/TRBV12-4
cdr3_aa: CASSLGPGTSGYNEQFF; cdr3_nt: TGTGCCAGCAGCTTAGGCCCCGGGACTAGCGGTTACAATGAGCAGTTCTTC; clone_size: NA; j_call: TRBJ2-1; d_call: TRBD2; v_call: TRBV7-2
cdr3_aa: CASSMVGTAYNEQFF; cdr3_nt: TGTGCCAGCAGCATGGTCGGGACAGCCTACAATGAGCAGTTCTTC; clone_size: many; j_call: TRBJ2-1; d_call: TRBD1; v_call: TRBV7-2
cdr3_aa: CATASRPSGRAVRETQYF; cdr3_nt: TGTGCCACCGCTTCGCGTCCTAGCGGGAGGGCAGTTCGGGAGACCCAGTACTTC; clone_size: NA; j_call: TRBJ2-5; d_call: TRBD2; v_call: TRBV10-3
cdr3_aa: CASSYGQSEAFF; cdr3_nt: TGTGCCAGCAGCTATGGTCAGTCTGAAGCTTTCTTT; clone_size: few; j_call: TRBJ1-1; d_call: NA; v_call: TRBV12-3/TRBV12-4
cdr3_aa: CASSLFVGGQQETQYF; cdr3_nt: TGTGCCAGCAGTTTATTTGTGGGAGGCCAACAAGAGACCCAGTACTTC; clone_size: many; j_call: TRBJ2-5; d_call: NA; v_call: TRBV28
cdr3_aa: CASSQEGLAGELFF; cdr3_nt: TGCGCCAGCAGCCAAGAAGGATTGGCCGGGGAGCTGTTTTTT; clone_size: NA; j_call: TRBJ2-2; d_call: NA; v_call: TRBV4-3
cdr3_aa: CASSLLGQGSKNIQYF; cdr3_nt: TGCGCCAGCAGCTTATTGGGACAGGGGTCCAAAAACATTCAGTACTTC; clone_size: NA; j_call: TRBJ2-4; d_call: TRBD1; v_call: TRBV5-1
cdr3_aa: CASSLETGWTEAFF; cdr3_nt: TGTGCCAGCAGCTTAGAGACAGGGTGGACTGAAGCTTTCTTT; clone_size: few; j_call: TRBJ1-1; d_call: TRBD1; v_call: TRBV7-6
cdr3_aa: CASSFGGGNYGYTF; cdr3_nt: TGTGCCAGCAGCTTCGGGGGTGGCAACTATGGCTACACCTTC; clone_size: many; j_call: TRBJ1-2; d_call: NA; v_call: TRBV7-9
cdr3_aa: CASSQDSTPTFSQHF; cdr3_nt: TGTGCCAGCAGCCAAGATTCCACCCCAACCTTCAGCCAGCATTTT; clone_size: NA; j_call: TRBJ1-5; d_call: NA; v_call: TRBV3-1
cdr3_aa: CASSGGWGQADTQYF; cdr3_nt: TGTGCCAGCAGCGGGGGTTGGGGGCAGGCAGATACGCAGTATTTT; clone_size: NA; j_call: TRBJ2-3; d_call: NA; v_call: TRBV12-3/TRBV12-4
cdr3_aa: CASSYSSAGPPYEQYF; cdr3_nt: TGTGCCAGCAGTTACTCTAGCGCGGGACCTCCATACGAGCAGTACTTC; clone_size: NA; j_call: TRBJ2-7; d_call: NA; v_call: TRBV6-2/TRBV6-3
cdr3_aa: CASSPGQGAGGGNEQFF; cdr3_nt: TGCGCCAGCAGTCCGGGACAGGGCGCTGGGGGTGGGAATGAGCAGTTCTTC; clone_size: few; j_call: TRBJ2-1; d_call: TRBD1; v_call: TRBV10-1
cdr3_aa: CASSPSGSSYNEQFF; cdr3_nt: TGTGCCAGCAGTCCTAGCGGGAGCTCCTACAATGAGCAGTTCTTC; clone_size: many; j_call: TRBJ2-1; d_call: TRBD2; v_call: TRBV7-2
cdr3_aa: CSARYLGTDEQYF; cdr3_nt: TGCAGTGCTAGATACCTAGGGACTGACGAGCAGTACTTC; clone_size: NA; j_call: TRBJ2-7; d_call: NA; v_call: TRBV20-1
cdr3_aa: CASSLVRGGYNEQFF; cdr3_nt: TGTGCCAGCAGCTTAGTGCGGGGGGGGTACAATGAGCAGTTCTTC; clone_size: many; j_call: TRBJ2-1; d_call: TRBD2; v_call: TRBV7-8
cdr3_aa: CASSPYRGTYEQYF; cdr3_nt: TGTGCCAGCAGCCCTTACAGGGGGACCTACGAGCAGTACTTC; clone_size: NA; j_call: TRBJ2-7; d_call: TRBD1; v_call: TRBV7-2
cdr3_aa: CASSLGGPPFYEQYF; cdr3_nt: TGTGCCAGCAGCTTAGGAGGCCCTCCGTTCTACGAGCAGTACTTC; clone_size: NA; j_call: TRBJ2-7; d_call: NA; v_call: TRBV7-6
cdr3_aa: CASSLNIYYEQYF; cdr3_nt: TGTGCCAGCAGTTTAAACATATACTACGAGCAGTACTTC; clone_size: NA; j_call: TRBJ2-7; d_call: NA; v_call: TRBV12-3/TRBV12-4
cdr3_aa: CASNTRGTYEQYF; cdr3_nt: TGTGCCAGCAATACGCGGGGGACCTACGAGCAGTACTTC; clone_size: few; j_call: TRBJ2-7; d_call: TRBD2; v_call: TRBV6-2/TRBV6-3
cdr3_aa: CASSPGTSYEQYF; cdr3_nt: TGTGCCAGCAGCCCCGGGACTAGCTACGAGCAGTACTTC; clone_size: many; j_call: TRBJ2-7; d_call: TRBD2; v_call: TRBV12-3/TRBV12-4
cdr3_aa: CASSLNRGREQPQHF; cdr3_nt: TGTGCCAGCAGTCTCAACAGGGGGCGCGAGCAGCCCCAGCATTTT; clone_size: few; j_call: TRBJ1-5; d_call: TRBD1; v_call: TRBV2
cdr3_aa: CASSPGTRAGSTDTQYF; cdr3_nt: TGTGCCAGCAGTCCAGGAACCAGAGCGGGAAGCACAGATACGCAGTATTTT; clone_size: NA; j_call: TRBJ2-3; d_call: TRBD2; v_call: TRBV12-3/TRBV12-4
cdr3_aa: CASRLGGSGGSGRNEQFF; cdr3_nt: TGTGCAAGTCGCTTAGGAGGTAGCGGGGGTTCGGGTAGAAATGAGCAGTTCTTC; clone_size: once; j_call: TRBJ2-1; d_call: NA; v_call: TRBV12-2
cdr3_aa: CATSRAAIHEQFF; cdr3_nt: TGTGCCACCAGCAGAGCGGCGATCCATGAGCAGTTCTTC; clone_size: NA; j_call: TRBJ2-1; d_call: NA; v_call: TRBV15
cdr3_aa: CASSQDLGVRETQYF; cdr3_nt: TGTGCCAGCAGCCAAGATTTGGGGGTTCGGGAGACCCAGTACTTC; clone_size: NA; j_call: TRBJ2-5; d_call: NA; v_call: TRBV4-2
cdr3_aa: CASSYPPRATEAFF; cdr3_nt: TGTGCCAGCAGCTACCCCCCCAGGGCTACTGAAGCTTTCTTT; clone_size: few; j_call: TRBJ1-1; d_call: NA; v_call: TRBV7-9
cdr3_aa: CASSLTASVTYEQYF; cdr3_nt: TGTGCCAGCAGCTTGACAGCGAGCGTAACCTACGAGCAGTACTTC; clone_size: few; j_call: TRBJ2-7; d_call: NA; v_call: TRBV7-2
cdr3_aa: CSASNRGAGYYNEQFF; cdr3_nt: TGCAGTGCTAGCAACCGAGGAGCGGGATACTACAATGAGCAGTTCTTC; clone_size: many; j_call: TRBJ2-1; d_call: TRBD2; v_call: TRBV20-1
cdr3_aa: CASSQQSRRETQYF; cdr3_nt: TGTGCCAGCAGCCAGCAGAGTAGGCGGGAGACCCAGTACTTC; clone_size: NA; j_call: TRBJ2-5; d_call: NA; v_call: TRBV3-1
cdr3_aa: CASRPPGLAGGSGYNEQFF; cdr3_nt: TGTGCCAGCAGGCCCCCGGGACTAGCGGGAGGCAGTGGGTACAATGAGCAGTTCTTC; clone_size: NA; j_call: TRBJ2-1; d_call: TRBD2; v_call: TRBV12-3/TRBV12-4
cdr3_aa: CASSSGGQGTETQYF; cdr3_nt: TGTGCCAGCAGTTCAGGGGGCCAAGGGACGGAGACCCAGTACTTC; clone_size: NA; j_call: TRBJ2-5; d_call: TRBD1; v_call: TRBV28
cdr3_aa: CASSTTGGSQPQHF; cdr3_nt: TGTGCCAGTAGTACCACAGGGGGAAGTCAGCCCCAGCATTTT; clone_size: NA; j_call: TRBJ1-5; d_call: TRBD1; v_call: TRBV19
cdr3_aa: CASSYRGSYEQYF; cdr3_nt: TGTGCCAGCAGCTACAGGGGCTCCTACGAGCAGTACTTC; clone_size: many; j_call: TRBJ2-7; d_call: TRBD1; v_call: TRBV6-5
cdr3_aa: CASSTSQGVEQYF; cdr3_nt: TGTGCCAGCAGTACCTCTCAGGGAGTCGAGCAGTACTTC; clone_size: NA; j_call: TRBJ2-7; d_call: NA; v_call: TRBV25-1
cdr3_aa: CSVRRATYNEQFF; cdr3_nt: TGCAGCGTTCGGCGGGCTACCTACAATGAGCAGTTCTTC; clone_size: NA; j_call: TRBJ2-1; d_call: NA; v_call: TRBV29-1
cdr3_aa: CASSLYPTGEYGYTF; cdr3_nt: TGCGCCAGCAGCCTATACCCGACAGGGGAATATGGCTACACCTTC; clone_size: many; j_call: TRBJ1-2; d_call: TRBD1; v_call: TRBV5-1